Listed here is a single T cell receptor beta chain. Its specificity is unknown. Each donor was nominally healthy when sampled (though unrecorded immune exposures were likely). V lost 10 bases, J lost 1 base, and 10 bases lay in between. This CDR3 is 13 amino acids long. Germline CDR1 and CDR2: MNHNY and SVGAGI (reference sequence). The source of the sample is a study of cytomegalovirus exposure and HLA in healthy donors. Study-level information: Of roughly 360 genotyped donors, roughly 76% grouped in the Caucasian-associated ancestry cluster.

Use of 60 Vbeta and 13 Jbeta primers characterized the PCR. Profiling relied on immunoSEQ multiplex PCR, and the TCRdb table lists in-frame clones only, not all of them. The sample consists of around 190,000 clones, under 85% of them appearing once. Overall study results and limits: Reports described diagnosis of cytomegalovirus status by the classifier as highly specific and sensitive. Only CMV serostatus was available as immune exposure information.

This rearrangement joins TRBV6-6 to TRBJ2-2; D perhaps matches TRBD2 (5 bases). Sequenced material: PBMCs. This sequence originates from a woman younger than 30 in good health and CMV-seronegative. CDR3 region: CAIRGQNTGELFF. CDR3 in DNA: TGTGCCATACGGGGTCAGAACACCGGGGAGCTGTTTTTT.